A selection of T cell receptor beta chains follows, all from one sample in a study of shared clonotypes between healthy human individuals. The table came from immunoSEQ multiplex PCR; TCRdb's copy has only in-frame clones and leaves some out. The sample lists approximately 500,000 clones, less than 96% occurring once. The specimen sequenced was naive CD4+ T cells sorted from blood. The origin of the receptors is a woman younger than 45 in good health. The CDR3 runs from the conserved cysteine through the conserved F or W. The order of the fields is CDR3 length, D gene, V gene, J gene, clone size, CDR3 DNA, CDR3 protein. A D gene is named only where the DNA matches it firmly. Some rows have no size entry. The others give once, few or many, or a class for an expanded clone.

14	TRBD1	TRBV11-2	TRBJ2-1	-	TGTGCCAGCAGACGGCAGGGGGCCGGCAATGAGCAGTTCTTC	CASRRQGAGNEQFF
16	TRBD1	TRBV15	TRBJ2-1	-	TGTGCCACCAGCAGCCCACAGGGCAGGGGGTTTAATGAGCAGTTCTTC	CATSSPQGRGFNEQFF
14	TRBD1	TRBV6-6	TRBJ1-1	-	TGTGCCAGCAGTTACGGGACAGAATACAGTGAAGCTTTCTTT	CASSYGTEYSEAFF
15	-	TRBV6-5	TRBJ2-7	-	TGTGCCAGCAGTTACTCGGGTTCTAAGCAAAACGAGCAGTACTTC	CASSYSGSKQNEQYF
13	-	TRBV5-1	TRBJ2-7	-	TGCGCCAGCAGCTTGGTTGGGAGCTACGAGCAGTACTTC	CASSLVGSYEQYF
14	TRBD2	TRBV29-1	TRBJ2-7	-	TGCAGCGTTGCGAGCGGGAGGGGACCCTACGAGCAGTACTTC	CSVASGRGPYEQYF
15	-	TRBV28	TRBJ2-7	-	TGTGCCAGCAGTTTTGGCGGGATGGGGTCCTACGAGCAGTACTTC	CASSFGGMGSYEQYF
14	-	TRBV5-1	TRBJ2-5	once	TGCGCCAGCAGCAAGGGACGGGAAAAAGAGACCCAGTACTTC	CASSKGREKETQYF
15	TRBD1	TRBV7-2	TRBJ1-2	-	TGTGCCAGCAGCTTAGGGAGGGGACAGAAGTATGGCTACACCTTC	CASSLGRGQKYGYTF
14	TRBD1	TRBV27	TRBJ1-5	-	TGTGCCAGCAGTTTATCAGGGGGCCATCAGCCCCAGCATTTT	CASSLSGGHQPQHF
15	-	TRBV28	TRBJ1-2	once	TGTGCCAGCAGTTTATATTCCGGTGACAACTATGGCTACACCTTC	CASSLYSGDNYGYTF
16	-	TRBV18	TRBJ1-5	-	TGTGCCAGCTCACCCCTCGGGGCAGGGGATTCTCAGCCCCAGCATTTT	CASSPLGAGDSQPQHF
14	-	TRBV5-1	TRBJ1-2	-	TGCGCCAGCAGCTTGGCCGTAAAGGTGGATGGCTACACCTTC	CASSLAVKVDGYTF
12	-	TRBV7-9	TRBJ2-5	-	TGTGCCAGCAGCCCCATAGTCCTGACCCAGTACTTC	CASSPIVLTQYF
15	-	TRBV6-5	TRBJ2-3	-	TGTGCCAGCAGTTACTCGGCTGGGGTGGCCGATACGCAGTATTTT	CASSYSAGVADTQYF
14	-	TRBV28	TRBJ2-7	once	TGTGCCAGCAGTTTGGAGCAGGGGATCTACGAGCAGTACTTC	CASSLEQGIYEQYF
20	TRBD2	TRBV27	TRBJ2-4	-	TGTGCCAGCAGTTTCTTAGGACTAGCGGGTCGGGTCGAAGCCAAAAACATTCAGTACTTC	CASSFLGLAGRVEAKNIQYF